This T cell receptor (beta chain) originates from a study of Ad26.COV2.S vaccination and SARS-CoV-2 variants. Across the study: Participant was drawn from the COV1001 Ad26.COV2.S trial arm.

Noted treatment: roughly 19 received Ad26.COV2.S at low or high dose, single or two shots; roughly five received placebo; per-sample allocation not given. All samples were drawn on day 63, counting from the first vaccine or placebo injection. Only in-frame clones appear in the TCRdb table, and some are missing; sequencing was by immunoSEQ multiplex PCR. The profile shows fewer than 500,000 clones, less than 95% of them singletons. As regards this clone: Antigen unknown. The sample carries other DNA sequences with the same CDR3.

CDR1 is KGHDR, CDR2 SFDVKD, per germline. Between the trimmed V and J ends, which lost 3 bases and 4 bases, there was a span of 3 bases. The CDR3 runs 12 residues. Study findings and constraints: Recipients given vaccine exceeded placebo recipients in spike-specific TCR breadth.

The source material was peripheral blood, sampled in a trial of Ad26.COV2.S vaccine versus placebo. The chain is built from TRBV24-1 and TRBJ1-5; D is unresolved. This clonotype was sampled from a person aged 18-60 years who received the Ad26.COV2.S COVID-19 vaccine or a placebo. The chain's CDR3 is CATSDPNQPQHF. CDR3 DNA sequence: TGTGCCACCAGTGATCCAAATCAGCCCCAGCATTTT.